In this sample, the clone carrying this T cell receptor beta chain turned up a few times. The antigen is undetermined. This entry comes from a study of beta chain features in type 1 diabetes. Findings and caveats of the study: People with Type 1 diabetes carried modestly yet significantly shorter TCRB CDR3s in all four CD4+ subsets. Possible PCR preference for shorter templates applied equally to patients and controls. Diminished insertions and augmented deletions at VDJ junctions characterized type 1 diabetes patients. Whether TCRB rearrangement is influenced by HLA type went unresolved here.

Investigators reverse transcribed all isolated RNA, so they sequenced expressed TCRB transcripts. Measured with immunoSEQ multiplex PCR; TCRdb has only the in-frame clones, and not every one. This table holds hundreds of thousands of clones, around 13% found once. V lost 3 bases to trimming and J lost 1 base; unmatched junction nucleotides: 5. Per the germline V gene, CDR1 is GTSNPN and CDR2 is SVGIG (reference sequence). The CDR3 extends over 15 amino acids. CD45RO/CCR7/CD25/CD127/CD95/CD27 sorting isolated CD4+ naive, central memory, regulatory and stem cell-like memory cells. The chain couples TRBV30 to TRBJ1-5; 8 nucleotides align to TRBD1. Sequencing was carried out using naive CD4+ T cells from blood. The clonotype originates from a woman younger than 30 with type 1 diabetes. The DNA of the CDR3 is TGTGCCTGGAGGGACAGGGAGCGCAGCAATCAGCCCCAGCATTTT. It specifies CAWRDRERSNQPQHF.